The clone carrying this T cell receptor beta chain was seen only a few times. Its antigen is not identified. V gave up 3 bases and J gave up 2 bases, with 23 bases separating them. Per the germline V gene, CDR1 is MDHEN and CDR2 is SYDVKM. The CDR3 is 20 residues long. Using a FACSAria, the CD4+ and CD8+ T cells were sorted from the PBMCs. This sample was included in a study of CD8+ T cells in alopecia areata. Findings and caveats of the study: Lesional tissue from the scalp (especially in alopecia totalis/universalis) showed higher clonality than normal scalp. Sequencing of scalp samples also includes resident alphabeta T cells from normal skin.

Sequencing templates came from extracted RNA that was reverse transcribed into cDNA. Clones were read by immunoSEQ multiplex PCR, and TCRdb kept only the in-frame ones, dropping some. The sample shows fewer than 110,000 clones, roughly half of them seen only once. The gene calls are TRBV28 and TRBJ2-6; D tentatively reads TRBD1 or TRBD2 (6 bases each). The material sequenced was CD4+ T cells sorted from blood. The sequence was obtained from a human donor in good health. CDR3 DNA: TGTGCCAGCAGTTTCTGGGGGGCAGGGTCAAGGGGTGCTGGGGCCAACGTCCTGACTTTC. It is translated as CASSFWGAGSRGAGANVLTF.